This is a list of T cell receptor beta chains from one sample in a study of identical twins. TCRdb used MiXCR to reprocess the 5' RACE reads, holding one entry per CDR3 protein. The sample includes hundreds of thousands of distinct CDR3 sequences, 5.5% to 7.5% seen only once; the top ten take 1.5% to 2%. The material sequenced was naive T cells sorted from blood. These receptors came from a man between 18 and 29 years old in good health. Both conserved end residues are part of each CDR3. A D gene is named only where the DNA matches it firmly. Size is stated for part of the rows, as once, few or many counts, or as a class when the clone is expanded.

d_gene	v_gene	abundance	j_gene	CDR3nt	CDR3aa
-	TRBV5-1	many	TRBJ2-7	TGTGCCAGCAGCTTAGGTCGGGCCTACGAGCAGTACTTC	CASSLGRAYEQYF
-	TRBV24-1	-	TRBJ2-2	TGTGCCACCAGTGATTCCGGGACGGGGAACACCGGGGAGCTGTTTTTT	CATSDSGTGNTGELFF
TRBD1	TRBV2	-	TRBJ1-2	TGTGCCAGCAGTGATCCCGGGACAGGGGGAGATAATTATGGCTACACCTTC	CASSDPGTGGDNYGYTF
-	TRBV18	many	TRBJ1-2	TGTGCCAGCTCACCGGGTGACAGGAAGGACTATGGCTACACCTTC	CASSPGDRKDYGYTF
TRBD2	TRBV6-2/TRBV6-3	many	TRBJ2-1	TGTGCCAGCAGTTACTCAAGGGCGGGAGGGAACAATGAGCAGTTCTTC	CASSYSRAGGNNEQFF
TRBD2	TRBV12-3/TRBV12-4	many	TRBJ2-1	TGTGCCAGCAGTCCCCGTTCTAGCGGGGAAGGTGAGCAGTTCTTC	CASSPRSSGEGEQFF
-	TRBV15	-	TRBJ1-5	TGTGCCACCAGCAGAGATCCAAGCAATCAGCCCCAGCATTTT	CATSRDPSNQPQHF
TRBD1	TRBV5-1	few	TRBJ2-4	TGCGCCAGCAGCGGGACAGGGGGTAGGAACATTCAGTACTTC	CASSGTGGRNIQYF
-	TRBV20-1	-	TRBJ2-6	TGCAGTGCCGGGAGCTCTGGGGCCAACGTCCTGACTTTC	CSAGSSGANVLTF
-	TRBV28	many	TRBJ2-7	TGTGCCAGCCGGCGGGGTGGCTACGAGCAGTACTTC	CASRRGGYEQYF
-	TRBV20-1	-	TRBJ1-1	TGCAGTGCTATTCGGGGACTGAACACTGAAGCTTTCTTT	CSAIRGLNTEAFF
-	TRBV24-1	many	TRBJ2-1	TGTGCCACCAGTGATACCCGGGAGTACAATGAGCAGTTCTTC	CATSDTREYNEQFF
TRBD1	TRBV11-1	few	TRBJ2-3	TGTGCCAGCAGCGTGACAGGGACAGGCCAGGGTTTATCAGATACGCAGTATTTT	CASSVTGTGQGLSDTQYF
-	TRBV27	many	TRBJ2-1	TGTGCCAGCAGACCCCTTGAGCGGGCAATTTTTGGTGAGCAGTTCTTC	CASRPLERAIFGEQFF
-	TRBV5-6	few	TRBJ2-5	TGTGCCAGCAGCTTATTGGCAGCGTTCGGGACCCAGTACTTC	CASSLLAAFGTQYF
TRBD2	TRBV29-1	many	TRBJ2-5	TGCAGCGCTACGACTAGCGGGGAGACCCAGTACTTC	CSATTSGETQYF
-	TRBV27	many	TRBJ2-3	TGTGCCAGCAGTTTAGGACAGTCAGATACGCAGTATTTT	CASSLGQSDTQYF
-	TRBV4-1	few	TRBJ2-1	TGCGCCAGCAGCCAAGAGGTTGGGGGGCTAGGGCAGTTCTTC	CASSQEVGGLGQFF
-	TRBV6-1	many	TRBJ2-7	TGTGCCAGCAGAGCAACAGCGAGCTCCTACGAGCAGTACTTC	CASRATASSYEQYF
TRBD2	TRBV29-1	many	TRBJ2-1	TGCAGCGTGGTTAGCGGGAGGGCCGAGGATGAGCAGTTCTTC	CSVVSGRAEDEQFF
-	TRBV9	many	TRBJ2-1	TGTGCCAGCAGCCCCCTAGGGGCAAAAGGCGATGAGCAGTTCTTC	CASSPLGAKGDEQFF
-	TRBV24-1	-	TRBJ2-1	TGTGCCACCAGTGACCCAAGGCGGGACCGATACAATGAGCAGTTCTTC	CATSDPRRDRYNEQFF
TRBD1	TRBV12-3/TRBV12-4	few	TRBJ1-1	TGTGCCAGCAGCCCCGACAGGGGGAACGCTGAAGCTTTCTTT	CASSPDRGNAEAFF
TRBD1	TRBV28	few	TRBJ2-3	TGTGCCAGCATTCCGGGACAGGGACCAGATACGCAGTATTTT	CASIPGQGPDTQYF
-	TRBV21-1	many	TRBJ2-7	TGTGCCAGCAGCGTAAACCGACGGGGAATCTACGAGCAGTACTTC	CASSVNRRGIYEQYF
-	TRBV29-1	few	TRBJ2-3	TGCAGCGTTGCGGGGGACAGAAACACAGATACGCAGTATTTT	CSVAGDRNTDTQYF
-	TRBV12-3/TRBV12-4	many	TRBJ1-1	TGTGCCAGCAGTTCGAGGCGTGAGACAGTTGAAGCTTTCTTT	CASSSRRETVEAFF
-	TRBV5-1	many	TRBJ1-1	TGCGCCAGCAGCTTGGTGAACAGCTTCGACACTGAAGCTTTCTTT	CASSLVNSFDTEAFF
TRBD2	TRBV20-1	-	TRBJ2-7	TGCAGTGCTTATAGCGGGAGGGGATCCTACGAGCAGTACTTC	CSAYSGRGSYEQYF
TRBD2	TRBV10-3	many	TRBJ2-3	TGTGCCATCAGGTCTAGCGGGAGTACAGATACGCAGTATTTT	CAIRSSGSTDTQYF
-	TRBV7-2	few	TRBJ2-1	TGTGCCAGCAGCAGCGGACTTATTTACAATGAGCAGTTCTTC	CASSSGLIYNEQFF
TRBD2	TRBV6-2/TRBV6-3	many	TRBJ2-7	TGTGCCAGCAGTTACTCTTCTAGCGGGCGACCCTACGAGCAGTACTTC	CASSYSSSGRPYEQYF
TRBD1	TRBV9	few	TRBJ2-3	TGTGCCAGCAGCGGAAACAGGGGGATATCGGCAGCAGATACGCAGTATTTT	CASSGNRGISAADTQYF
TRBD2	TRBV20-1	many	TRBJ2-3	TGCAGTGCCCGGGCTAGCGGGAGTGGAGATACGCAGTATTTT	CSARASGSGDTQYF
-	TRBV6-4	few	TRBJ2-3	TGTGCCAGCAGTGAGGTTAGCGGACTCACAGATACGCAGTATTTT	CASSEVSGLTDTQYF
-	TRBV4-1	few	TRBJ2-5	TGCGCCAGCAGCCAAGTCGCGAGACAGAAAGAAGAGACCCAGTACTTC	CASSQVARQKEETQYF
TRBD1	TRBV7-9	many	TRBJ1-3	TGTGCCAGCAACGGACAGGCCCTCTCTGGAAACACCATATATTTT	CASNGQALSGNTIYF
-	TRBV5-6	-	TRBJ2-2	TGTGCCAGCAGCCTTGGGCTTCCCCCCGACACCGGGGAGCTGTTTTTT	CASSLGLPPDTGELFF
TRBD1	TRBV3-1	many	TRBJ2-1	TGTGCCAGCAGTCAATCCGGGACAGGGGGCGGGAATGAGCAGTTCTTC	CASSQSGTGGGNEQFF
-	TRBV21-1	-	TRBJ2-7	TGTGCCAGCAGCAAAGCGCCCCGACAGGGAGTATACGAGCAGTACTTC	CASSKAPRQGVYEQYF